This TCR beta chain was recorded in a study of blood T cell repertoires in COVID-19. Sequencing used immunoSEQ multiplex PCR; TCRdb keeps in-frame clones, though not all of them. The data show more than 250,000 clones, roughly 86% seen once. The CDR3 is 13 residues long. With 6 bases clipped from V and 4 bases from J, the junction kept 4 bases outside the gene matches. From germline, CDR1 is MNHEY and CDR2 SVGAGI. The sequenced material came from PBMCs or T cells enriched from blood (not recorded which). The sequence was obtained from a woman aged 18-29 years who had recovered from COVID-19. The V and J genes are TRBV6-5 and TRBJ1-2; 8 positions agree with TRBD1. The DNA for the CDR3 is TGTGCCAGCAGCGAGGGACAGGTCTATGGCTACACCTTC. Its protein is CASSEGQVYGYTF.